The rows below give T cell receptor beta chains drawn from one sample of a study of regulatory T cells in long-lasting Graves disease. MiXCR, applied by TCRdb to the multiplex PCR reads, yields one record per CDR3 protein. The sample consists of roughly 400,000 distinct CDR3 sequences, 21% of them appearing once. Here the sequenced sample was peripheral blood mononuclear cells (PBMCs), taken when the disease was refractory, from a patient treated with antithyroid drugs. These TCRs come from a female donor with Graves disease. Both conserved end residues are part of each CDR3. D genes are given only for firm matches. Size tells how often a clone was seen (once, few, many) or the class of an expanded clone, and some rows leave it out.

CDR3,DNA,size,D,V,J
CASEDRAAYGYTF,TGTGCCAGCGAAGACAGGGCTGCATATGGCTACACCTTC,.,TRBD1,TRBV28,TRBJ1-2
CASIEWQGKSGTEAFF,TGTGCCAGCATAGAGTGGCAGGGTAAATCAGGGACTGAAGCTTTCTTT,many,.,TRBV28,TRBJ1-1
CASSFNVNYEQYF,TGCGCCAGCAGCTTCAACGTAAACTACGAGCAGTACTTC,few,.,TRBV5-1,TRBJ2-7
CASSEAYQGYEQYF,TGTGCCAGCAGTGAAGCGTACCAGGGCTACGAGCAGTACTTC,many,.,TRBV2,TRBJ2-7
CASSSKTGTRPNEKLFF,TGTGCCAGCAGCTCAAAAACCGGGACAAGGCCAAATGAAAAACTGTTTTTT,.,.,TRBV7-3,TRBJ1-4
CASRLGLAETQYF,TGTGCCAGCAGACTCGGACTAGCAGAGACCCAGTACTTC,.,TRBD2,TRBV5-6,TRBJ2-5
CSASTPGTSGRLAKNIQYF,TGCAGTGCTTCCACTCCCGGGACTAGCGGAAGACTAGCCAAAAACATTCAGTACTTC,.,TRBD2,TRBV20-1,TRBJ2-4
CAIISDRDNTEAFF,TGTGCCATCATCTCGGACAGGGATAACACTGAAGCTTTCTTT,.,TRBD1,TRBV10-3,TRBJ1-1
CASSLALAGGGETQYF,TGTGCCAGCAGCTTGGCCTTGGCAGGGGGCGGGGAGACCCAGTACTTC,.,TRBD1,TRBV5-4,TRBJ2-5
CAWSVSETGELFF,TGTGCCTGGAGTGTGTCGGAGACCGGGGAGCTGTTTTTT,many,.,TRBV30,TRBJ2-2
CASSQGQGMAEQYF,TGTGCCAGCAGCCAAGGGCAGGGGATGGCCGAGCAGTACTTC,.,.,TRBV3-1,TRBJ2-7
CASSIGQGSTDTQYF,TGTGCCAGTAGTATAGGACAGGGCAGCACAGATACGCAGTATTTT,.,TRBD1,TRBV19,TRBJ2-3
CASSEVGGPGYGYTF,TGTGCCAGCAGTGAAGTCGGCGGCCCCGGCTATGGCTACACCTTC,many,.,TRBV2,TRBJ1-2
CASSSPGQLQETQYF,TGTGCCAGCAGCTCGCCCGGACAGTTACAAGAGACCCAGTACTTC,few,.,TRBV7-8,TRBJ2-5
CASSLRTGVFTEAFF,TGTGCCAGCAGTTTAAGGACAGGGGTTTTTACTGAAGCTTTCTTT,many,TRBD1,TRBV28,TRBJ1-1
CSADRPGESYEQYF,TGCAGTGCTGACCGCCCCGGAGAGTCGTACGAGCAGTACTTC,.,.,TRBV20-1,TRBJ2-7
CASSSGTGIQPQHF,TGTGCCAGCAGTTCCGGGACAGGGATTCAGCCCCAGCATTTT,many,TRBD1,TRBV28,TRBJ1-5
CASSLGTGTGHGSGANVLTF,TGTGCCAGCAGCTTGGGGACCGGGACAGGGCATGGAAGTGGGGCCAACGTCCTGACTTTC,.,TRBD1,TRBV7-9,TRBJ2-6
CASSLLGGKANEAFF,TGTGCCAGCAGTTTATTGGGGGGCAAGGCAAATGAAGCTTTCTTT,few,.,TRBV27,TRBJ1-1
CASARDSRHEQYF,TGTGCCAGCGCCCGGGACAGTCGCCACGAGCAGTACTTC,.,TRBD1,TRBV6-1,TRBJ2-7
CASSTETSGPSYEQYF,TGTGCCAGCAGTACGGAGACTAGCGGGCCCTCCTACGAGCAGTACTTC,many,TRBD2,TRBV27,TRBJ2-7
CAIRPGTGDMETQYF,TGTGCCATCAGGCCCGGGACAGGGGACATGGAGACCCAGTACTTC,many,TRBD1,TRBV10-3,TRBJ2-5
CSARVLLPAGRVQYF,TGCAGTGCTAGAGTTCTGTTGCCAGCCGGGCGAGTCCAGTACTTC,many,.,TRBV20-1,TRBJ2-5
CAWSVPLTIGDPGELFF,TGTGCCTGGAGTGTACCGCTAACGATAGGGGACCCCGGGGAGCTGTTTTTT,.,.,TRBV30,TRBJ2-2
CASIGTGPTEAFF,TGTGCCAGCATCGGGACAGGGCCTACTGAAGCTTTCTTT,many,TRBD1,TRBV6-1,TRBJ1-1
CASSPGGPNQPQHF,TGTGCCAGCAGTCCAGGGGGACCAAATCAGCCCCAGCATTTT,many,TRBD1,TRBV12-3/TRBV12-4,TRBJ1-5
CASRDSGRALRYTGELFF,TGTGCCAGCAGGGATAGCGGGAGGGCCCTGAGATACACCGGGGAGCTGTTTTTT,.,TRBD2,TRBV2,TRBJ2-2
CSVDPGGNQPQHF,TGCAGCGTCGACCCTGGGGGCAATCAGCCCCAGCATTTT,many,.,TRBV29-1,TRBJ1-5
CASSLEADTNYGYTF,TGTGCCAGCAGCTTGGAGGCAGATACTAACTATGGCTACACCTTC,.,.,TRBV5-4,TRBJ1-2
CASSSDRVETEAFF,TGTGCCAGCAGTTCCGACAGGGTCGAGACTGAAGCTTTCTTT,few,TRBD1,TRBV12-3/TRBV12-4,TRBJ1-1
CASSFPLSSGSSYEQYF,TGTGCCAGCAGTTTCCCCCTTAGTAGCGGGAGCTCCTACGAGCAGTACTTC,.,TRBD2,TRBV28,TRBJ2-7
CASSLEYTGELFF,TGTGCCAGCAGCTTGGAGTACACCGGGGAGCTGTTTTTT,many,.,TRBV5-1,TRBJ2-2
CASRQGTANSNQPQHF,TGTGCCAGCAGGCAGGGGACAGCGAATAGCAATCAGCCCCAGCATTTT,many,TRBD1,TRBV7-8,TRBJ1-5
CASSMVAGGLDTQYF,TGTGCCAGTAGTATGGTAGCGGGAGGGTTGGATACGCAGTATTTT,.,TRBD2,TRBV19,TRBJ2-3
CASSLGGRKTQYF,TGTGCCAGCAGTTTGGGTGGACGGAAGACCCAGTACTTC,many,.,TRBV28,TRBJ2-5
CASSQVGGQTEAFF,TGTGCCAGCAGCCAAGTGGGGGGGCAAACTGAAGCTTTCTTT,.,.,TRBV3-1,TRBJ1-1
CSVTPMGAEAFF,TGCAGCGTTACTCCAATGGGCGCTGAAGCTTTCTTT,.,.,TRBV29-1,TRBJ1-1
CASSFGTSERPQHF,TGTGCCAGCAGTTTCGGGACTTCCGAGAGGCCCCAGCATTTT,many,.,TRBV12-3/TRBV12-4,TRBJ1-5
CASSFFPENYGYTF,TGTGCCAGCAGCTTCTTTCCAGAAAACTATGGCTACACCTTC,.,.,TRBV7-9,TRBJ1-2
CSATAAASFYEQYF,TGCAGCGCCACCGCGGCAGCTAGTTTTTACGAGCAGTACTTC,.,.,TRBV29-1,TRBJ2-7
CSVGSRTYEQYF,TGCAGCGTTGGATCGAGGACCTACGAGCAGTACTTC,few,.,TRBV29-1,TRBJ2-7
CASTKPGTDAYTF,TGTGCCAGCACCAAGCCTGGGACGGACGCTTACACCTTC,many,.,TRBV6-1,TRBJ1-2
CASSYSMGGDYGYTF,TGTGCCAGCAGTTACTCGATGGGGGGCGACTATGGCTACACCTTC,few,.,TRBV6-5,TRBJ1-2
CASSSERNSYEQYF,TGTGCCAGCAGCTCGGAGCGGAACTCCTACGAGCAGTACTTC,few,.,TRBV7-2,TRBJ2-7
CASSYPAGSRETQYF,TGTGCCAGCAGTTACCCGGCAGGGAGCAGGGAGACCCAGTACTTC,.,.,TRBV6-9,TRBJ2-5
CASSFAGGSTDTQYF,TGTGCCAGCAGTTTCGCAGGGGGGAGCACAGATACGCAGTATTTT,few,.,TRBV28,TRBJ2-3
CASNFELAGSDEQFF,TGCGCCAGCAACTTCGAACTAGCGGGGTCGGATGAGCAGTTCTTC,.,TRBD2,TRBV5-1,TRBJ2-1
CASSRSIGYEQYF,TGTGCCAGTAGTCGAAGTATCGGCTACGAGCAGTACTTC,few,.,TRBV19,TRBJ2-7
CASSSARGISYEQYF,TGTGCCAGCAGCTCCGCCCGGGGCATTTCCTACGAGCAGTACTTC,few,.,TRBV7-8,TRBJ2-7
CSASPWREGLAGELFF,TGCAGTGCTAGTCCCTGGCGGGAGGGCCTAGCCGGGGAGCTGTTTTTT,.,TRBD2,TRBV20-1,TRBJ2-2
CASSRKRVREDMGETQYF,TGTGCCAGCAGCCGGAAAAGGGTGCGGGAGGACATGGGGGAGACCCAGTACTTC,many,TRBD2,TRBV3-1,TRBJ2-5
CASSEVFSTDTQYF,TGTGCCAGCAGTGAAGTGTTTAGCACAGATACGCAGTATTTT,few,.,TRBV2,TRBJ2-3
CASSPRPNVGNIQYF,TGTGCCAGTAGTCCCAGGCCCAATGTCGGAAACATTCAGTACTTC,few,.,TRBV19,TRBJ2-4
CASRSVGTGVYEQYF,TGTGCCAGCAGATCAGTGGGGACAGGGGTGTACGAGCAGTACTTC,.,TRBD1,TRBV27,TRBJ2-7
CASSSGGTGNTGELFF,TGTGCCAGCAGTTCAGGGGGGACTGGAAACACCGGGGAGCTGTTTTTT,many,.,TRBV28,TRBJ2-2
CASSLSGLANTGELFF,TGCGCCAGCAGCTTGAGCGGACTAGCGAACACCGGGGAGCTGTTTTTT,many,TRBD2,TRBV5-1,TRBJ2-2
CASSGLAGVGYEQYF,TGTGCCAGCAGTGGACTAGCGGGAGTGGGGTACGAGCAGTACTTC,.,TRBD2,TRBV28,TRBJ2-7